This TCR beta chain was sequenced in a study of chemoradiotherapy in HPV16-positive cancers. The overall study: Candidate HPV-specific T-cell clones and common TCR motifs came from functional assays in two HPV16-positive patients.

Sequencing used immunoSEQ multiplex PCR; TCRdb keeps in-frame clones, though not all of them. In the table there are approximately 5,000 clones, 70% to 80% of which are singletons. The CDR3 runs to 13 residues. Germline V gene data show CDR1 as SSHAT and CDR2 as FNYEAQ (reference sequence). Trimming left V 1 base short and J 3 bases short, with 7 bases between. The sample in question was tumor tissue, obtained from a patient who underwent chemoradiotherapy. V is TRBV7-7 and J is TRBJ2-7; D is ambiguous. This TCR came from a human donor with HPV-associated anogenital cancer. CDR3 sequence: CASSLGQYYEQYF. The CDR3 DNA follows: TGTGCCAGCAGCTTAGGTCAGTACTACGAGCAGTACTTC.